The present T cell receptor (beta chain) was sequenced within a study of blood T cells in healthy people across ages. Regarding the study as a whole: TCR beta diversity per million T cells fell roughly linearly with age. Strong correlation existed between TCR beta diversity and naive T cell percentage.

Turning to this clonotype: Its target is unknown.

PCR was performed a second time for roughly 7 to 12 cycles using a sample-barcoded 5' primer and a J-beta primer mix. Per sample, CDR3-containing paired-end reads numbered at least 2.5 million. TCRdb called the 5' RACE reads again in MiXCR, with one record for every CDR3 protein. The table shows roughly 800,000 distinct CDR3 sequences, with 50% to 65% occurring only once. V lost 1 base, J lost 3 bases, and 6 bases stayed unmatched. The length of the CDR3 is 15 residues. The V gene's germline CDR1 is DFQATT and CDR2 SNEGSKA (reference sequence). The chain joins TRBV20-1 to TRBJ1-3; TRBD1 matches 7 bases. The source of this sequence is a man older than 75 in good health. Specimen: blood. This CDR3 reads CSARALTGDGNTIYF. The CDR3, as DNA: TGCAGTGCTAGAGCCCTAACAGGGGATGGAAACACCATATATTTT.